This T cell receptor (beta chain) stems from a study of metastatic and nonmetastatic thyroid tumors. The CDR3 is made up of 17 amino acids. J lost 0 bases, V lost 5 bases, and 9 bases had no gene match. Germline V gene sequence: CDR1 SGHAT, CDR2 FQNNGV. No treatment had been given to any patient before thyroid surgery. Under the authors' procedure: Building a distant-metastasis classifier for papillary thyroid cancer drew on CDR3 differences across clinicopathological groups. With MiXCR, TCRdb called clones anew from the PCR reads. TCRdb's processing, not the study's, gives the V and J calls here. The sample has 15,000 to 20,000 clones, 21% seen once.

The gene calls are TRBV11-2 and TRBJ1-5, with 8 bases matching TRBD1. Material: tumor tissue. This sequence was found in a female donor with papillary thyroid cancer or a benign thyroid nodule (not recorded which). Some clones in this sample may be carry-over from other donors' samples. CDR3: CASSPRTGSYSNQPQHF. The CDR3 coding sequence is TGTGCCAGCAGCCCCCGGACAGGGTCCTATAGCAATCAGCCCCAGCATTTT.